The 25 T cell receptor beta chains below all came from one sample that was sequenced in a study of shared clonotypes between healthy human individuals. Clones were sequenced by immunoSEQ multiplex PCR, and TCRdb holds only the in-frame ones, with some missing. The sample lists about 750,000 clones, approximately 92% seen once, with about 25% in the top ten. CD8 cells regarded as naive lacked CD45RO, were positively chosen for CCR7, and omitted terminally differentiated effector memory CD45RA+ cells. The material sequenced was naive CD8+ T cells sorted from blood. The source of these receptors is a man aged 30 to 39 in good health.

The V call is TRBV15, the J call TRBJ2-1; 11 bases are shared with TRBD2. The CDR3 is 19 amino acids. The V segment lost 0 bases and the J segment 0 bases; nucleotides outside the gene matches: 7. The germline CDR1 and CDR2 sequences are LNHNV and YYDKDF (reference sequence). The CDR3 bases are TGTGCCACCAGCAGAGATACCCCCGGACTAGCGGGCTCCTACAATGAGCAGTTCTTC. Encoded protein: CATSRDTPGLAGSYNEQFF.

V usage is TRBV19 and J usage is TRBJ2-3, with a weak D call TRBD2 (6 bases). The CDR3 is 14 amino acids. Germline assignment: CDR1 LNHDA and CDR2 SQIVND (reference sequence). Trimming shortened V by 5 bases and J by 4 bases, and 13 bases separated the two germline ends. CDR3 sequence: CASSGGYGADTQYF. In DNA form, the CDR3 reads TGTGCCAGTAGTGGAGGGTATGGGGCAGATACGCAGTATTTT.

The chain recombines TRBV7-9 with TRBJ2-1; possibly TRBD1 or TRBD2 for D (6 bases each). The CDR3 is made up of 16 amino acids. Germline CDR1 reads SEHNR; CDR2 reads FQNEAQ (reference sequence). The ends were cut back, 4 bases at V and 5 bases at J, with 18 bases in the middle. This CDR3 reads CASSYPGVGRNNEQFF. CDR3 nucleotide sequence: TGTGCCAGCAGCTACCCAGGGGTAGGGAGGAACAATGAGCAGTTCTTC.

The gene calls are TRBV7-9 and TRBJ2-1; TRBD2 might be the D (6 bases). V was trimmed by 4 bases and J by 0 bases, leaving 13 bases between them. The CDR3 spans 16 residues. Germline CDR1 and CDR2: SEHNR and FQNEAQ (reference sequence). The CDR3 sequence: CASSSPSATSYNEQFF. As DNA, the CDR3 is TGTGCCAGCAGCTCCCCTAGCGCGACCTCCTACAATGAGCAGTTCTTC.

The chain employs TRBV7-6 and TRBJ2-7; 8 nucleotides match TRBD2. The length of the CDR3 is 12 residues. V lost 6 bases to trimming and J lost 5 bases; unmatched junction nucleotides: 3. The germline gives CDR1 SGHVS, CDR2 FNYEAQ. The CDR3 bases are TGTGCCAGCAGTCCCGGGAGGGACGAGCAGTACTTC. Its translation: CASSPGRDEQYF.

This chain links TRBV27 with TRBJ2-3; 13 bases match TRBD2. The CDR3 has 16 residues. Germline lookup yields CDR1 MNHEY and CDR2 SMNVEV (reference sequence). V trimming: 5 bases; J trimming: 3 bases; junction bases outside the gene matches: 5. CDR3: CASSIPGLAGTDTQYF. CDR3 in DNA: TGTGCCAGCAGTATACCGGGACTAGCGGGAACAGATACGCAGTATTTT.

The J gene is TRBJ2-3, the V gene TRBV6-5; TRBD2 aligns across 9 bases. CDR3 length equals 13 residues. The V gene end was trimmed by 10 bases and the J gene end by 4 bases; junction bases not matched to a gene: 6. The germline V gene encodes CDR1 MNHEY and CDR2 SVGAGI. In nucleotides, the CDR3 is TGTGCCACCCATAGCGGGAGCTCAGATACGCAGTATTTT. It is translated as CATHSGSSDTQYF.

The chain uses TRBV19 and TRBJ2-1; D is unresolved. The CDR3 is 15 amino acids. Trimming shortened V by 2 bases and J by 0 bases, and 8 bases separated the two germline ends. Germline V gene sequence: CDR1 LNHDA, CDR2 SQIVND (reference sequence). Here the CDR3 DNA reads TGTGCCAGTAGTATAACCCGGAACTCCTACAATGAGCAGTTCTTC. Protein: CASSITRNSYNEQFF.

The CDR3 region has the DNA TGTGCCAGCAGTTTATTTAGGGGGCAGAGGCGGGAAGAGCAGTACTTC. Protein product: CASSLFRGQRREEQYF. The rearrangement links TRBV27 to TRBJ2-7; D may be TRBD1 (7 bases). Germline V CDR1 and CDR2: MNHEY, SMNVEV (reference sequence). Trimming removed 1 base at V and 7 bases at J, with 20 bases between. The CDR3 consists of 16 residues.

The chain combines TRBV6-6 with TRBJ2-3, with 8 bases identical to TRBD2. Looked up from germline, CDR1 is MNHNY and CDR2 is SVGAGI (reference sequence). The CDR3 has 14 amino acids. Losses at the gene ends were 6 bases for V and 7 bases for J; bases not matched to a gene: 9. The CDR3 sequence is CASRPGLGWNTQYF. For the CDR3, the DNA is TGTGCCAGCAGACCGGGACTAGGATGGAATACGCAGTATTTT.

This clone was seen a single time. This chain connects TRBV9 to TRBJ2-5; 8 bases are a match to TRBD1. The trim removed 0 bases at V and 2 bases at J, leaving 3 bases unmatched. The CDR3 consists of 15 residues. Germline assignment: CDR1 SGDLS and CDR2 YYNGEE. CDR3 region: CASSVEDRAQETQYF. DNA for the CDR3: TGTGCCAGCAGCGTAGAGGACAGGGCACAAGAGACCCAGTACTTC. The entire variable domain, with the rest obtained from reference TRBV9 and TRBJ2-5, is as follows: DSGVTQTPKHLITATGQRVTLRCSPRSGDLSVYWYQQSLDQGLQFLIQYYNGEERAKGNILERFSAQQFPDLHSELNLSSLELGDSALYFCASSVEDRAQETQYFGPGTRLLVL.

This clone has just a few counts. The rearrangement links TRBV7-3 to TRBJ2-3, with 13 bases lining up with TRBD2. Trimming took 3 bases from V and 2 from J; bases not matched to a gene: 2. CDR1 is SGHTA, CDR2 FQGTGA, per germline. The length of the CDR3 is 16 residues. CDR3: CASSLGLAGYTDTQYF. The CDR3, as DNA: TGTGCCAGCAGCTTGGGACTAGCGGGATACACAGATACGCAGTATTTT.

V is TRBV4-1 and J is TRBJ2-1; no clear D gene. The V and J ends lost 4 bases and 2 bases respectively, with 15 bases between them. The CDR3 covers 16 residues. Germline V gene sequence: CDR1 MGHRA, CDR2 YSYEKL. CDR3 loop: CASSPYVETTYNEQFF. The CDR3 DNA is TGCGCCAGCAGCCCATATGTGGAGACGACCTACAATGAGCAGTTCTTC.

CDR3 protein: CASSYGDGYTF. The CDR3 bases are TGTGCCAGCAGTTACGGGGACGGCTACACCTTC. The V gene is TRBV28, the J gene TRBJ1-2; possible D gene TRBD1, 5 bases. The length of the CDR3 is 11 residues. Germline V gene sequence: CDR1 MDHEN, CDR2 SYDVKM. V was cut by 4 bases and J by 8 bases, with 8 bases left in between.

V and J are TRBV19 and TRBJ2-2, with 7 bases matching TRBD2. Unmatched junction bases numbered 2, after V lost 1 base and J lost 0 bases. The CDR3 extends over 16 amino acids. Germline CDR1 reads LNHDA; CDR2 reads SQIVND (reference sequence). CDR3 sequence: CASSIGGSPNTGELFF. The CDR3, as DNA: TGTGCCAGTAGTATAGGCGGGAGCCCGAACACCGGGGAGCTGTTTTTT.

The CDR3 bases are TGCAGCGTTGAGGAGCGCTCTGGGGCCAACGTCCTGACTTTC. Translating gives CSVEERSGANVLTF. The rearrangement links TRBV29-1 to TRBJ2-6; D is undetermined. The germline V gene has CDR1 SQVTM and CDR2 ANQGSEA. Trimming took off 3 bases at V and 0 bases at J, with 6 bases between the two ends. CDR3 length: 14 amino acids.

The CDR3 DNA is TGTGCCAGCAGCGGGTTTCTAGCGCCACCCTACAATGAGCAGTTCTTC. This encodes CASSGFLAPPYNEQFF. The chain combines TRBV7-2 with TRBJ2-1; possibly TRBD2 for D (6 bases). CDR3 length: 16 amino acids. Germline assignment: CDR1 SGHTA and CDR2 FQGNSA. V lost 5 bases and J lost 2, with 16 bases in between.

The DNA of the CDR3 is TGTGCCAGCAGCGCCCTCGGGGAGCTGTTTTTT. It codes for CASSALGELFF. The rearrangement uses TRBV9 and TRBJ2-2; D uncertain. The CDR3 is made up of 11 amino acids. Germline V gene data show CDR1 as SGDLS and CDR2 as YYNGEE. The V end was cut by 3 bases, the J end by 7 bases, with 4 bases between.

This clone was detected a few times. This chain uses TRBV19 with TRBJ2-7, with 10 positions matching TRBD1. Germline-derived CDR1 and CDR2 are LNHDA and SQIVND (reference sequence). This CDR3 spans 16 amino acids. V gave up 4 bases and J gave up 0 bases; unmatched junction bases: 6. The CDR3 reads CASSNPRDRGSYEQYF. Written as DNA, the CDR3 is TGTGCCAGTAGTAACCCTAGGGACAGGGGCTCCTACGAGCAGTACTTC.

The chain couples TRBV27 to TRBJ2-7, with unresolved D. In germline, CDR1 is MNHEY, CDR2 SMNVEV (reference sequence). The V and J ends lost 6 bases and 7 bases respectively, with 28 bases between them. CDR3 length equals 17 residues. CDR3 loop: CASSLFYPGHPLWEQYF. In nucleotides, the CDR3 is TGTGCCAGCAGCCTTTTTTATCCGGGCCACCCCCTGTGGGAGCAGTACTTC.

The genes are TRBV11-2 and TRBJ2-7, with D possibly being TRBD1 (6 bases). Trimming stripped 5 bases from V and 1 base from J, with 12 bases between. The CDR3 runs 14 residues. The V gene's germline CDR1 is SGHAT and CDR2 FQNNGV. The CDR3 protein is CASSQLDSSYEQYF. The CDR3 DNA sequence: TGTGCCAGCAGCCAACTGGACAGTTCCTACGAGCAGTACTTC.

Only a few counts were recorded for this clone. The chain carries TRBV13 and TRBJ2-7; 9 bases agree with TRBD2. Germline V gives CDR1 PRHDT, CDR2 FYEKMQ (reference sequence). V dropped 1 base and J dropped 4; count of bases not matched to a gene: 5. The length of the CDR3 is 15 residues. The CDR3 spells CASSLAGGRVYEQYF. The CDR3 region has the DNA TGTGCCAGCAGCTTAGCTGGCGGGAGGGTGTACGAGCAGTACTTC.

About this clone itself: Other DNA sequences in the same sample also yield this CDR3. The chain combines TRBV5-1 with TRBJ2-3; no firm D call. Deletions cut 0 bases from V and 6 bases from J, with 5 bases between. CDR3 length: 12 amino acids. Looked up from germline, CDR1 is SGHRS and CDR2 is YFSETQ. The CDR3 sequence is CASSLDGDTQYF. The DNA of the CDR3 is TGCGCCAGCAGCTTGGACGGGGATACGCAGTATTTT.

Points on this clone: At the DNA level, this CDR3 is encoded by other sequences in the same sample as well. The rearrangement joins TRBV27 to TRBJ2-5; D uncertain. V was cut by 4 bases and J by 5 bases, with 5 bases left in between. The V gene's germline CDR1 is MNHEY and CDR2 SMNVEV (reference sequence). This CDR3 comprises 11 residues. The CDR3 bases are TGTGCCAGCAGTTCTGGGGAGACCCAGTACTTC. Encoded protein: CASSSGETQYF.

Notes on this clone: The sample holds other DNA sequences that translate to the same CDR3. The V call is TRBV2, the J call TRBJ2-2, with D unclear. V shed 2 bases and J shed 2 bases, with 6 bases lying between them. Germline CDR1 SNHLY, CDR2 FYNNEI. This CDR3 is built from 14 residues. Written as DNA, the CDR3 is TGTGCCAGCAGTGAAAGCTCAAACACCGGGGAGCTGTTTTTT. It translates to CASSESSNTGELFF.